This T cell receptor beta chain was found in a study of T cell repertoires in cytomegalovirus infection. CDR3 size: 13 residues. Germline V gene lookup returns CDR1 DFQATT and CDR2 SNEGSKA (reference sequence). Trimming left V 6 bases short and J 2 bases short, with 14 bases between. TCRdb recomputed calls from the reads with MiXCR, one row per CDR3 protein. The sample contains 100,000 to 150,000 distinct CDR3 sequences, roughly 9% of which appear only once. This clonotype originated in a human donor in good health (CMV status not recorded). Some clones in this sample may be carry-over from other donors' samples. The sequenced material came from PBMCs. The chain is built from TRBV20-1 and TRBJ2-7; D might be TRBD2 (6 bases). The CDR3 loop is CSAPAGITYEQYF. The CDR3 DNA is TGCAGTGCCCCTGCGGGGATTACCTACGAGCAGTACTTC.